This paragraph reports one TCR beta chain. Its cognate antigen is unknown. PCR primers comprised 60 Vbeta and 13 Jbeta primers. The method was immunoSEQ multiplex PCR; TCRdb's version includes in-frame clones alone and lacks a portion of them. The sample gives a few hundred thousand clones, 70% to 85% of which show up once; about 0.58% is in the top ten. This sample was taken from a study of cytomegalovirus exposure and HLA in healthy donors. Overall study findings and caveats: Association of a missense DCLRE1C variant with TCR beta V- and J-gene trimming was reported in a later analysis. Donor immune exposure was known only as CMV serostatus.

Per the germline V gene, CDR1 is SGHDT and CDR2 is YYEEEE. The CDR3 totals 15 residues. V dropped 4 bases and J dropped 4; count of bases not matched to a gene: 7. Sequenced: PBMCs. This sequence originates from a middle-aged woman in good health and CMV-seronegative. This chain uses TRBV5-6 with TRBJ2-5; 10 bases line up with TRBD2. The CDR3 reads CASSRLAGGGETQYF. The CDR3 DNA is TGTGCCAGCAGCAGGTTAGCGGGGGGAGGAGAGACCCAGTACTTC.